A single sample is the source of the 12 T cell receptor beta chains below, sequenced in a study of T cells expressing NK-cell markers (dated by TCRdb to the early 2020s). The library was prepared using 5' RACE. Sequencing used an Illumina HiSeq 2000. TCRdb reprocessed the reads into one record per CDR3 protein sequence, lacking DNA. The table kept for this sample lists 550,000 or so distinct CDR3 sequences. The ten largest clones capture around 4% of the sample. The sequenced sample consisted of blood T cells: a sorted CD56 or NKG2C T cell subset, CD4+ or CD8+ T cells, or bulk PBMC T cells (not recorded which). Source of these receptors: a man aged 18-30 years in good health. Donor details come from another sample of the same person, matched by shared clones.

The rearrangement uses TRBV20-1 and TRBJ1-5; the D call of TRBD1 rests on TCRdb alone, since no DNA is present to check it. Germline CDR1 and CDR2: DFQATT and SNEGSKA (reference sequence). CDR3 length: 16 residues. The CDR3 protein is CSAGQGVGASNQPQHF.

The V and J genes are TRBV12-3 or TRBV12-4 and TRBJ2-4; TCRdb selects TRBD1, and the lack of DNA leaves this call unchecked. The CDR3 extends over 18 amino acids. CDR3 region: CASSLGLGGKLAKNIQYF.

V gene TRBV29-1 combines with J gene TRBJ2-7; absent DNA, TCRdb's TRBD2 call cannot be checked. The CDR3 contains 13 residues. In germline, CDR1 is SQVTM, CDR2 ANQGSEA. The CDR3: CSALTSGNYEQYF.

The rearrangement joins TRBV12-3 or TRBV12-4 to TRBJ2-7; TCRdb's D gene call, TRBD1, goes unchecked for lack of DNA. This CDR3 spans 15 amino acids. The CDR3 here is CASSSYRDNTYEQYF.

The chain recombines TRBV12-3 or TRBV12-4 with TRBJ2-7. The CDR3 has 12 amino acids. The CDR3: CASREDFYEQYF.

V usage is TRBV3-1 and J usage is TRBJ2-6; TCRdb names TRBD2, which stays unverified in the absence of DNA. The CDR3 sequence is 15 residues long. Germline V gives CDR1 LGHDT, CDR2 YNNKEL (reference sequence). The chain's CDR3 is CASSHPPPGANVLTF.

CDR3 residues: CASSIRGSSSYNEQFF. The chain uses TRBV19 and TRBJ2-1. The germline gives CDR1 LNHDA, CDR2 SQIVND (reference sequence). The CDR3 is made up of 16 amino acids.

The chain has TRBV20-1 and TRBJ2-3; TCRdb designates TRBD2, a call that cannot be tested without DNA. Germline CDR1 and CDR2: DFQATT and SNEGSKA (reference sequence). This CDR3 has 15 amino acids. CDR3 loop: CSALVGTSLQGTQYF.

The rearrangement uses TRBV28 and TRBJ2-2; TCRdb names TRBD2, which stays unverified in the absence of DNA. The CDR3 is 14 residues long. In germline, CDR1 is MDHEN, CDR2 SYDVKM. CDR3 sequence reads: CASLASGRAGELFF.

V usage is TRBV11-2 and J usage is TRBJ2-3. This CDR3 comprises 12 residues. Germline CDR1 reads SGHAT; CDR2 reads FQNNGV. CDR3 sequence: CASSLGLDTQYF.

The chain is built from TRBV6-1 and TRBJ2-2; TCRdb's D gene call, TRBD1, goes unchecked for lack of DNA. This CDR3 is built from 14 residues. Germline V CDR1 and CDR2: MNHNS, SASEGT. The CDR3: CASSAMGGTGELFF.

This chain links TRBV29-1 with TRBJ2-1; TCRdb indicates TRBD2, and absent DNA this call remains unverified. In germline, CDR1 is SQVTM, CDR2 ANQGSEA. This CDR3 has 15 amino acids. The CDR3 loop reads CSVVSPSGPIEEQFF.